Below are 8 T cell receptor beta chains sequenced from a single sample in a study of blood T cell repertoires in COVID-19. Only in-frame clones appear in the TCRdb table, and some are missing; sequencing was by immunoSEQ multiplex PCR. The sample lists more than 95,000 clones; 85% to 90% were seen once. Source material: peripheral blood. These receptors were taken from a woman older than 75 with acute or convalescent COVID-19.

Notes on this clone: A read error may account for a junction end that differs from germline. The J gene is TRBJ1-2, the V gene TRBV6-1; D is ambiguous. CDR1 is MNHNS, CDR2 SASEGT, per germline. This CDR3 is 13 amino acids long. The CDR3 coding sequence is TGTGCCAGCAGTGAAGGGTGGACGGACCGGGAGATCTTC. Translating it yields CASSEGWTDREIF.

The chain joins TRBV6-5 to TRBJ1-2; no clear D gene. CDR3 length: 13 amino acids. Trimming stripped 6 bases from V and 6 bases from J, with 14 bases between. In germline, CDR1 is MNHEY, CDR2 SVGAGI. Here the CDR3 DNA reads TGTGCCAGCAGCAGAGGCTATCGAAATGGCTACACCTTC. Encoded protein: CASSRGYRNGYTF.

The chain links TRBV6-5 to TRBJ1-1; 8 nucleotides agree with TRBD1. Losses at the gene ends were 6 bases for V and 4 bases for J; bases not matched to a gene: 10. CDR3 size: 15 residues. The germline V gene encodes CDR1 MNHEY and CDR2 SVGAGI. The CDR3 nucleotides read TGTGCCAGCAGGCGGACAGGGTTTCGGGGCACTGAAGCTTTCTTT. Protein product: CASRRTGFRGTEAFF.

The chain links TRBV5-4 to TRBJ2-1; 7 bases are shared with TRBD2. Germline V gene data show CDR1 as SGHNT and CDR2 as YYREEE (reference sequence). The CDR3 runs 11 residues. The J segment lost 8 bases and the V segment lost 9 bases, leaving 5 bases of the junction unmatched. CDR3: CATHRGDEQFF. DNA for the CDR3: TGTGCCACTCACCGGGGGGATGAGCAGTTCTTC.

V is TRBV3-1 (or the pseudogene TRBV3-2) and J is TRBJ1-6; D remains ambiguous. The ends were cut back, 5 bases at V and 10 bases at J, with 15 bases in the middle. The CDR3 runs 14 residues. Per germline, CDR1 LGHDT and CDR2 YNNKEL (reference sequence). The CDR3 loop reads CASSEKWTNSPLHF. In nucleotides, the CDR3 is TGTGCCAGCAGCGAAAAGTGGACTAACTCACCCCTCCACTTT.

The genes are TRBV5-1 and TRBJ1-2, with TRBD1 matching over 10 bases. Per germline, CDR1 SGHRS and CDR2 YFSETQ. The CDR3 spans 15 residues. J gave up 3 bases and V 0 bases, and 2 bases lay outside the gene matches. This CDR3 reads CASSLGQGAYYGYTF. The CDR3 DNA follows: TGCGCCAGCAGCTTGGGACAGGGGGCGTACTATGGCTACACCTTC.

V and J are TRBV20-1 and TRBJ1-3; 7 bases match TRBD1. The CDR3 totals 15 residues. V gave up 3 bases and J gave up 1 base; unmatched junction bases: 6. Germline loops: CDR1 DFQATT, CDR2 SNEGSKA (reference sequence). CDR3 region: CSASQDRTSGNTIYF. CDR3 DNA: TGCAGTGCTAGTCAGGACAGGACTTCTGGAAACACCATATATTTT.

The chain combines TRBV7-9 with TRBJ2-2; the D gene is possibly TRBD1 (5 bases). This CDR3 comprises 16 residues. V was trimmed by 1 base and J by 7 bases, leaving 16 bases between them. CDR1 and CDR2 from the germline V gene are SEHNR and FQNEAQ (reference sequence). The CDR3 reads CASSLVGEFHIGELFF. In nucleotides, the CDR3 is TGTGCCAGCAGCTTAGTAGGGGAATTCCACATCGGGGAGCTGTTTTTT. The entire variable domain, with the rest obtained from reference TRBV7-9 and TRBJ2-2, is as follows: DTGVSQNPRHKITKRGQNVTFRCDPISEHNRLYWYRQTLGQGPEFLTYFQNEAQLEKSRLLSDRFSAERPKGSFSTLEIQRTEQGDSAMYLCASSLVGEFHIGELFFGEGSRLTVL.